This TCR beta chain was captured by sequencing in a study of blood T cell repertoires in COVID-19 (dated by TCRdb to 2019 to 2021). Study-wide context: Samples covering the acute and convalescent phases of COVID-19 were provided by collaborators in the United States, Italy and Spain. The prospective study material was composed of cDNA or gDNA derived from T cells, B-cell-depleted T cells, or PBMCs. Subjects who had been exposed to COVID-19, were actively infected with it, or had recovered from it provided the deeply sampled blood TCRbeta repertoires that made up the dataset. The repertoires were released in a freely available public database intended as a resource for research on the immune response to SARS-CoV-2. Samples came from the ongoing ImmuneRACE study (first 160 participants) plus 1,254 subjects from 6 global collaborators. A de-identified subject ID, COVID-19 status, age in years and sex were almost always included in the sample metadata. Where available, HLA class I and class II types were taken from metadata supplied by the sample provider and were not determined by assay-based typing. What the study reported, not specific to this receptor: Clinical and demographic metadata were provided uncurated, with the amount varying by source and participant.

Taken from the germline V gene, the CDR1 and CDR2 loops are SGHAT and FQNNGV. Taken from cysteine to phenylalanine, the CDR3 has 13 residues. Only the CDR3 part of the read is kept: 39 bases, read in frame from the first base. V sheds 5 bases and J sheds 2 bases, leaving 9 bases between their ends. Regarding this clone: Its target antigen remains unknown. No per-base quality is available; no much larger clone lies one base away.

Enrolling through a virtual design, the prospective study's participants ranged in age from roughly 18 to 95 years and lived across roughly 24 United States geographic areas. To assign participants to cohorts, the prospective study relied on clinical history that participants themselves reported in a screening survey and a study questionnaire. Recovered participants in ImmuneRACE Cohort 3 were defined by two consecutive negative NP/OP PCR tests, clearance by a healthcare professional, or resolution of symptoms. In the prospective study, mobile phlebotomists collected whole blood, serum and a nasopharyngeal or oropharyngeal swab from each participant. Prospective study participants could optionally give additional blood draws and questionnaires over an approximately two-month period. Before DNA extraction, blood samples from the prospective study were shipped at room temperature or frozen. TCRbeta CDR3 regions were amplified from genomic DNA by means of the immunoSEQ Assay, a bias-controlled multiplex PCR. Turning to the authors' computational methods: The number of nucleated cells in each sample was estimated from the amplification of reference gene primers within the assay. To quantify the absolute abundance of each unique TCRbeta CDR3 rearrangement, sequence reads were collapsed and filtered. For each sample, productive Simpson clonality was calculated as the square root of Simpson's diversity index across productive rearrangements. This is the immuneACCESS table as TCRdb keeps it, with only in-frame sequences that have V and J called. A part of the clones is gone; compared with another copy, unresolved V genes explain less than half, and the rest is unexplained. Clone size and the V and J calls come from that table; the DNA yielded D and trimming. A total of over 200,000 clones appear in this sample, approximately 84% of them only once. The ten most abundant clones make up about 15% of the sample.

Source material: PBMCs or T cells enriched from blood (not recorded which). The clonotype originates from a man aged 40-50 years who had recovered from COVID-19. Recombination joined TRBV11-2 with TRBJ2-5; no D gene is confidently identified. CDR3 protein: CASSRSDQETQYF. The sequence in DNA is TGTGCCAGCAGCCGCAGCGATCAAGAGACCCAGTACTTC.